This TCR beta chain was recovered during a study of neurological immune-mediated disorders. This clonotype has at least ten counts. What it recognizes is unknown. Study-wide results and caveats: None of the CDR3 amino acid sequences of expanded clones recurred across subjects, suggesting private repertoires in all groups. HTLV-1-associated myelopathy had the most TCR clonal expansion, and multiple sclerosis had the least, less than healthy controls.

Time point noted: longitudinal time-point 3. Unsorted libraries were derived from 2 million PBMCs stored at -80 C. 5'RACE generated cDNA with 10-nucleotide random UMIs. MiXCR, run by TCRdb on the 5' RACE reads, gives a single entry per CDR3 protein. The sample includes roughly 50,000 distinct CDR3 sequences, over 9.5% seen only once; the top ten take 7.5% to 9.5%. The TCR originated in a male donor with HTLV-1-associated myelopathy (HAM/TSP). The sample was PBMCs.

The DNA for the CDR3 is TGTGCCAGCAGCTCGACAGGAGGATCCCTCTACGAGCAGTACTTC. Translation gives CASSSTGGSLYEQYF. This chain connects TRBV7-2 to TRBJ2-7, with D maybe TRBD1 (6 bases). Trimming cost V 4 bases and J 3 bases, with 16 bases left between them. This CDR3 is 15 amino acids long. Germline lookup yields CDR1 SGHTA and CDR2 FQGNSA.